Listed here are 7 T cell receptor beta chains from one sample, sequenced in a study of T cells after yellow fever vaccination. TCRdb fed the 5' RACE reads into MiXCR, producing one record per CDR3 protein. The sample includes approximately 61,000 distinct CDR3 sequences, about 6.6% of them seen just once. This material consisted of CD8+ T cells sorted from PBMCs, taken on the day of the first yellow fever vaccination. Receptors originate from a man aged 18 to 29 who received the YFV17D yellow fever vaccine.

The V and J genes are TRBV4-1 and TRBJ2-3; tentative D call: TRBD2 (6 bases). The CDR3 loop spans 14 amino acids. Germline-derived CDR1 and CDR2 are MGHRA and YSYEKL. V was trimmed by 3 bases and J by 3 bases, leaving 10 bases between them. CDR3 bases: TGCGCCAGCAGCCAGGCCGGGAGTACAGATACGCAGTATTTT. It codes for CASSQAGSTDTQYF.

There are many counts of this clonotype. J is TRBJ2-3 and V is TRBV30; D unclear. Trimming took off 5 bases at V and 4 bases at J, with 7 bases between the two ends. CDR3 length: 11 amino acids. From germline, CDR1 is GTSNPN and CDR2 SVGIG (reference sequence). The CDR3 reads CAWSMSDTQYF. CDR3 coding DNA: TGTGCCTGGTCTATGTCAGATACGCAGTATTTT.

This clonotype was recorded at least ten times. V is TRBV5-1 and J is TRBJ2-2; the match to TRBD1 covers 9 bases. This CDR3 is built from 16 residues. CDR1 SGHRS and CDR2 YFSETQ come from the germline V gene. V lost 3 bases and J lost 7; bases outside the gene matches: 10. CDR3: CASSYPRTGDDGELFF. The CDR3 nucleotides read TGCGCCAGCAGCTACCCGAGGACAGGGGACGACGGGGAGCTGTTTTTT.

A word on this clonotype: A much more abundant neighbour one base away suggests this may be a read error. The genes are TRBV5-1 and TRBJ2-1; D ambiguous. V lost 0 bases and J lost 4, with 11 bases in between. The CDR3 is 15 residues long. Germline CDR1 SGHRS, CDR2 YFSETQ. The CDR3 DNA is TGCGCCAGCAGCTTGGATGTACTGAATTACAATGAGCAGTTCTTC. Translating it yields CASSLDVLNYNEQFF.

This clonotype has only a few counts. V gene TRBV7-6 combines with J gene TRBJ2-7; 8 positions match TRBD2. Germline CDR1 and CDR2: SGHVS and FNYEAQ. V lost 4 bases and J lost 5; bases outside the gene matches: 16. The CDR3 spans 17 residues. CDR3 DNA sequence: TGTGCCAGCAGCTCTACCCCCCCGGGGGGGGTATTGGACGAGCAGTACTTC. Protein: CASSSTPPGGVLDEQYF.

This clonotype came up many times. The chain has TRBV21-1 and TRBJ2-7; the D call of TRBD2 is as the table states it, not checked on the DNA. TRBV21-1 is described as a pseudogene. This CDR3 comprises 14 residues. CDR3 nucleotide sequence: TGTGCCAGCCGTTCACCGGGCCTCGAAGAAGAGCAGTACGTC. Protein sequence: CASRSPGLEEEQYV.

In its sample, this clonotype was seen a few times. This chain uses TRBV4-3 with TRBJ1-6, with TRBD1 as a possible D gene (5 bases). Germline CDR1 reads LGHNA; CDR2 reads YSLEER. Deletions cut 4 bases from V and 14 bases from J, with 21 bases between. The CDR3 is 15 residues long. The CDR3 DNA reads TGCGCCAGCAGCCCCTCTGGCGGGGACGGTGCGGCCCTCCACTTT. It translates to CASSPSGGDGAALHF.